This record covers a single T cell receptor (beta chain). Its specificity is not known. The data were obtained in a study of vaccination and CD4 T cells after COVID-19. Indicated treatment: approximately nine-day PBMC culture with coronavirus spike peptide pools or control peptides (ViraFEST assay). With fresh IL-2 medium, half the medium was replaced on days 3 and 7. The CDR3 runs 13 residues. Germline V gene data show CDR1 as ENHRY and CDR2 as SYGVKD. V was trimmed by 8 bases and J by 2 bases, leaving 9 bases between them. Sequencing of DNA taken from cultured CD4+ T cells relied on the Oncomine TCR Beta short-read assay. Genomic DNA was extracted from cultured CD4+ T cells. TCRdb re-called the PCR reads through MiXCR, storing one row per CDR3 protein. The sample consists of over 10,000 distinct CDR3 sequences, roughly 41% of them appearing once.

The V call is TRBV10-3, the J call TRBJ2-2; D gene uncertain. This specimen was CD4+ T cells from blood, cultured in vitro, taken after SARS-CoV-2 vaccination. The TCR sequence derives from a human donor who had recovered from COVID-19. The DNA of the CDR3 is TGTGCCATCGCCAGCATTAACACCGGGGAGCTGTTTTTT. Residues: CAIASINTGELFF.